This T cell receptor (beta chain) was documented in a study (dated by TCRdb to between 2014 and 2017). Background for the entire study: The study examined whether tumor-infiltrating Tregs in breast cancer are drawn from blood Tregs or arise in situ by conversion from other CD4+ T cell subsets.

Amplification of full-length TCR variable regions was done by 5' RACE PCR using constant-region reverse primers, and this step was followed by semi-nested PCR with Nested Universal Primer A. Using the ReliaPrep RNA Cell Miniprep System, total RNA was extracted, and the SMARTer RACE 5'/3' Kit was then used to reverse transcribe the RNA into 5'RACE-ready cDNA. Multiplex adaptors were used to barcode full-length TCR alpha and beta libraries, and the barcoded libraries were sequenced on an Illumina MiSeq. Per the source publication's procedure: For each of nine subset-tissue groups, sequencing data from the five patients were pooled, and the groups were then compared using unsupervised clustering of TCR gene usage. Repertoire similarity was calculated with the Morisita-Horn index, weighting shared sequences by their contribution to each repertoire. TCRdb reanalyzed the raw reads on its own, using fastp at Q25 for trimming and MiXCR for clone calling, and kept in-frame beta chains. Each CDR3 protein gets just one entry, which takes the most common genes and DNA from the rows behind it. TCRdb's processing, not the authors' own work, is the source of the V and J calls. This sample holds roughly 7,000 distinct CDR3 sequences; roughly 47% were observed only once. The top ten clonotypes cover over 2.5% of the sample.

Broader findings and caveats from the paper: The TCR gene usage of tumor memory CD4+ T cells clustered together with blood and lymph node memory CD4+ cells and with lymph node naive CD4+ cells. The TCR alpha and beta sequences of tumor-infiltrating Tregs showed the greatest overlap with tumor naive CD4+ T cells, followed by blood naive CD4+ T cells. Rather than covering whole repertoires, validation in the larger cohort was restricted to a single TCR beta V-J rearrangement.

V and J are truncated by 1 base and 0 bases respectively, leaving an intervening sequence of 16 bases. CDR3 length: 19 amino acids, cysteine to phenylalanine. The CDR3 DNA has 57 bases and is translated from base 1. Reading the germline V gene (reference sequence) gives CDR1 LNHNV and CDR2 YYDKDF. A few counts support this clonotype. Its antigen is not yet known. Base qualities are not recorded, but no much larger clone differs from it by a single base. The Miltenyi Naive CD4+ T Cell Isolation kit was used to purify naive CD4+ T cells, and CD25 microbeads were used to remove Tregs. Tregs, naive and memory CD4+ T cells from tumor, blood and ipsilateral draining lymph nodes of roughly 5 breast cancer patients underwent full-length TCR alpha and beta sequencing. Tumor tissue, along with lymph nodes from ipsilateral axillary dissection, was perfused with PBS, minced, and then digested using collagenase I and hyaluronidase. Ficoll density gradient centrifugation was used to isolate mononuclear cells from lymph nodes or from 50 ml of peripheral blood. Sorted cell populations were confirmed by FACS to exceed 90% purity.

The receptor chain draws on TRBV15 and TRBJ1-6; TRBD1 could be the D gene, as 6 bases match. What was sequenced was naive CD4+ T cells sorted from a lymph node. The cell subset or site label, as the study defines it: naive CD4+ T cells, CD4+CD45RA+CD25-. The sequence derives from a female donor with breast cancer. CDR3 loop: CATSRVWGTGSSYNSPLHF. At the DNA level, the sequence is TGTGCCACCAGCAGAGTTTGGGGCACAGGGAGCTCCTATAATTCACCCCTCCACTTT.